The 32 T cell receptor beta chains listed next were all sequenced from one sample in a study of glioma-infiltrating T cells. Using RNA template, CDR3s of TCR alpha and beta were amplified with iRepertoire arm-PCR. Each CDR3 protein is one row after TCRdb ran MiXCR on the multiplex PCR reads. The profile shows about 20,000 distinct CDR3 sequences, around 25% of them singletons. The sequenced sample consisted of glioma tissue, nonneoplastic brain tissue, or PBMCs (not recorded which). The receptors come from a human donor with low-grade glioma or glioblastoma, undergoing nonglioma brain surgery, or in good health (not recorded which).

This clonotype appeared many times. The chain uses TRBV20-1 and TRBJ1-2, with TRBD1 as a possible D gene (6 bases). Looked up from germline, CDR1 is DFQATT and CDR2 is SNEGSKA (reference sequence). V was cut by 3 bases and J by 1 base, with 6 bases left in between. The CDR3 has 12 residues. The CDR3 loop is CSARDSNYGYTF. In nucleotides, the CDR3 is TGCAGTGCTAGGGACAGTAACTATGGCTACACCTTC.

This clonotype came up once. CDR3 protein: CSARSPFGTGQATDTQYF. The CDR3 region has the DNA TGCAGTGCTAGAAGTCCATTCGGGACAGGGCAGGCTACAGATACGCAGTATTTT. The rearrangement joins TRBV20-1 to TRBJ2-3; 9 bases are shared with TRBD1. This CDR3 spans 18 amino acids. V gave up 2 bases and J gave up 3 bases; unmatched junction bases: 15. From germline, CDR1 is DFQATT and CDR2 SNEGSKA (reference sequence).

Only a few counts were recorded for this clonotype. This could be a read error, since a much larger clone is one nucleotide away. The chain joins TRBV7-9 to TRBJ1-5, with no clear D. This CDR3 has 15 amino acids. In germline, CDR1 is SEHNR, CDR2 FQNEAQ (reference sequence). The CDR3 DNA sequence: TGTGCCCGCAGCCCTACGGGTGGGGATAATCAGCCCCAGCATTTT. It translates to CARSPTGGDNQPQHF.

Concerning this clonotype: Just one base apart from a much larger clone, this may be a read error. V is TRBV14 and J is TRBJ2-5, with TRBD2 as a possible D gene (6 bases). Looked up from germline, CDR1 is SGHDN and CDR2 is FVKESK. The CDR3 loop spans 15 amino acids. Trimming left V 6 bases short and J 3 bases short, with 17 bases between. This chain's CDR3 is CASSGAGRSKETQYF. CDR3 nucleotide sequence: TGTGCCAGCAGTGGCGCGGGACGGAGTAAAGAGACCCAGTACTTC.

This chain joins TRBV7-2 and TRBJ2-5, with 12 bases matching TRBD2. Trimming cost V 4 bases and J 2 bases; bases outside gene matches: 5. The germline CDR1 and CDR2 sequences are SGHTA and FQGNSA. The CDR3 extends over 16 amino acids. The CDR3 bases are TGTGCCAGCAGCTCAGGACTAGCGGGACCTCAAGAGACCCAGTACTTC. Protein sequence: CASSSGLAGPQETQYF.

This clonotype was recorded many times. The chain combines TRBV20-1 with TRBJ2-7; the D is unclear. This CDR3 is built from 12 residues. Germline values: CDR1 DFQATT, CDR2 SNEGSKA (reference sequence). V dropped 4 bases and J dropped 2 bases, with 9 bases sitting between them. The CDR3 DNA follows: TGCAGTGCTAATGGGCAGCCCTACGAGCAGTACTTC. Its translation: CSANGQPYEQYF.

This clonotype was counted between two and nine times. This chain connects TRBV4-2 to TRBJ1-5, with D uncertain. Germline CDR1 LGHNA, CDR2 YNFKEQ. V was shortened by 0 bases and J by 1 base, with 4 bases between the two germline ends. The CDR3 sequence is 14 residues long. CDR3 coding DNA: TGTGCCAGCAGCCAAGATTTCAGCAATCAGCCCCAGCATTTT. It yields the protein CASSQDFSNQPQHF.

This chain links TRBV5-4 with TRBJ1-1, with a weak D call TRBD1 (5 bases). CDR3 length: 14 amino acids. Germline V gene sequence: CDR1 SGHNT, CDR2 YYREEE (reference sequence). V was clipped by 6 bases and J by 1 base, with 13 bases between them. The CDR3 sequence: CASIMGLSNTEAFF. In DNA, the CDR3 is TGTGCCAGCATCATGGGACTGTCGAACACTGAAGCTTTCTTT.

This clonotype appeared many times. The chain has TRBV6-1 and TRBJ2-5; D possibly corresponds to TRBD2 (5 bases). Germline CDR1 and CDR2: MNHNS and SASEGT. V was shortened by 10 bases and J by 0 bases, with 9 bases between the two germline ends. The CDR3 is 12 residues long. The CDR3 spells CATREDQETQYF. The CDR3 DNA sequence: TGTGCCACCCGGGAAGACCAAGAGACCCAGTACTTC.

In the case of this clonotype: One end of the junction varies from germline; a read error may be responsible. The genes are TRBV9 and TRBJ2-3, with TRBD1 matching 8 bases. The germline gives CDR1 SGDLS, CDR2 YYNGEE. The CDR3 extends over 15 amino acids. CDR3 sequence (DNA): TGTGCCAGCAGCGTAGGCCCAGGGGGCACTGATACGCAGTATTTT. Its protein is CASSVGPGGTDTQYF.

Comment on this clonotype: A clone one base away is much larger, so this may be a read error. The chain uses TRBV20-1 and TRBJ2-3; D uncertain. Germline V gene data show CDR1 as DFQATT and CDR2 as SNEGSKA (reference sequence). The CDR3 has 11 residues. Trimming took 8 bases from V and 7 from J, leaving 13 bases between them. As DNA, the CDR3 is TGCAGTACCCTAGACTCTTATACGCAGTATTTT. Amino acid sequence: CSTLDSYTQYF.

This clonotype has ten or more counts. The chain carries TRBV11-2 and TRBJ2-7, with TRBD2 matching over 9 bases. The V segment lost 3 bases and the J segment 4 bases; nucleotides outside the gene matches: 4. Germline CDR1 reads SGHAT; CDR2 reads FQNNGV. The CDR3 contains 14 residues. CDR3 DNA: TGTGCCAGCAGCTTTGGCGGGGGGGCTTACGAGCAGTACTTC. Its translation is CASSFGGGAYEQYF. Filled out from reference TRBV11-2 and TRBJ2-7, the complete variable domain reads EAGVAQSPRYKIIEKRQSVAFWCNPISGHATLYWYQQILGQGPKLLIQFQNNGVVDDSQLPKDRFSAERLKGVDSTLKIQPAKLEDSAVYLCASSFGGGAYEQYFGPGTRLTVT.

The sample holds a few counts of this clonotype. This chain links TRBV7-9 with TRBJ1-5; no definite D call. There are 13 residues in the CDR3. Germline values: CDR1 SEHNR, CDR2 FQNEAQ (reference sequence). V was pared by 1 base and J by 7 bases, with 8 bases between. CDR3 coding DNA: TGTGCCAGCAGCTTAGTTGGGGTCCAGCCCCAGCATTTT. Encoded protein: CASSLVGVQPQHF.

This clonotype was detected many times. The chain carries TRBV6-1 and TRBJ1-5; D uncertain. Trimming took off 5 bases at V and 7 bases at J, with 3 bases between the two ends. Germline V gene data show CDR1 as MNHNS and CDR2 as SASEGT. CDR3 length: 10 residues. CDR3 region: CASSWQPQHF. The CDR3 coding sequence is TGTGCCAGCAGTTGGCAGCCCCAGCATTTT.

About this clonotype: Possible read error: a much larger clone is one base away. The CDR3 carries no conserved terminal phenylalanine or tryptophan, so it likely arises from a read error. The chain joins TRBV10-3 to TRBJ2-1, with no clear D. Looked up from germline, CDR1 is ENHRY and CDR2 is SYGVKD. The CDR3 length is 11 residues. V was clipped by 10 bases and J by 7 bases, with 11 bases between them. The CDR3 here is CATTSANEQFL. The CDR3 coding sequence is TGTGCCACCACGAGCGCAAATGAGCAGTTCTTA.

The V gene is TRBV6-1, the J gene TRBJ2-7; D call uncertain. This CDR3 spans 12 amino acids. Trimming removed 7 bases from V and 4 bases from J, with 11 bases in between. Germline loops: CDR1 MNHNS, CDR2 SASEGT. The CDR3 is CASTVKRYEQYF. In DNA, the CDR3 is TGTGCCAGCACAGTAAAAAGGTACGAGCAGTACTTC.

At least ten counts were recorded for this clonotype. V usage is TRBV6-1 and J usage is TRBJ2-5; D unclear. Trimming cost V 5 bases and J 5 bases, with 6 bases left between them. The CDR3 has 11 residues. CDR1 is MNHNS, CDR2 SASEGT, per germline. In DNA form, the CDR3 reads TGTGCCAGCAGTCTCTCGGAGACCCAGTACTTC. Encoded protein: CASSLSETQYF.

About this clonotype itself: With a much larger clone just one base away, this may be a read error. The chain combines TRBV28 with TRBJ2-2, with 8 nucleotides matching TRBD1. This CDR3 is built from 16 residues. Germline CDR1 MDHEN, CDR2 SYDVKM. V was pared by 4 bases and J by 4 bases, with 8 bases of the junction left unmatched. CDR3: CASSSKRQGFTGELFF. The CDR3 DNA follows: TGTGCCAGCAGTTCAAAAAGACAGGGGTTCACCGGGGAGCTGTTTTTT. The whole variable domain, remainder taken from reference TRBV28 and TRBJ2-2, is DVKVTQSSRYLVKRTGEKVFLECVQDMDHENMFWYRQDPGLGLRLIYFSYDVKMKEKGDIPEGYSVSREKKERFSLILESASTNQTSMYLCASSSKRQGFTGELFFGEGSRLTVL.

This clonotype was seen many times. The J gene is TRBJ2-1, the V gene TRBV6-2 or TRBV6-3; D may be TRBD1 (5 bases). Germline loops: CDR1 MNHEY, CDR2 SVGEGT. This CDR3 has 15 residues. The ends were cut back, 2 bases at V and 5 bases at J, with 13 bases in the middle. CDR3 protein: CASSYQVGADNEQFF. The CDR3 DNA is TGTGCCAGCAGTTACCAGGTAGGGGCGGACAATGAGCAGTTCTTC.

This clonotype was seen ten or more times. The chain couples TRBV6-2 or TRBV6-3 to TRBJ1-1; D is unresolved. With 3 bases removed from V and 3 bases from J, the gap between germline ends came to 14 bases. The CDR3 is 15 residues long. Germline lookup yields CDR1 MNHEY and CDR2 SVGEGT. The CDR3 sequence is CASSYDITGYTEAFF. The CDR3 region has the DNA TGTGCCAGCAGTTATGACATCACGGGATACACTGAAGCTTTCTTT.

For this clonotype: At one end, the junction sequence differs from germline, possibly due to a read error. The chain has TRBV7-9 and TRBJ1-2, with 10 bases that match TRBD1. The length of the CDR3 is 16 residues. Germline V CDR1 and CDR2: SEHNR, FQNEAQ (reference sequence). The CDR3 loop is CARSPRDRGPILDYTF. CDR3 nucleotides: TGTGCCCGCAGCCCCCGGGACAGGGGACCAATTCTAGACTACACCTTC. Full variable domain (rest looked up from reference TRBV7-9 and TRBJ1-2): DTGVSQNPRHKITKRGQNVTFRCDPISEHNRLYWYRQTLGQGPEFLTYFQNEAQLEKSRLLSDRFSAERPKGSFSTLEIQRTEQGDSAMYLCARSPRDRGPILDYTFGSGTRLTVV.

There are a few counts of this clonotype. V is TRBV7-2 and J is TRBJ1-5; D is possibly TRBD1 (5 bases). The V and J ends lost 2 bases and 3 bases respectively, with 8 bases between them. There are 14 residues in the CDR3. CDR1 is SGHTA, CDR2 FQGNSA, per germline. The CDR3 coding sequence is TGTGCCAGCAGCTTACTACAGGTCAATCAGCCCCAGCATTTT. It encodes CASSLLQVNQPQHF.

The sample holds one count of this clonotype. Possible read error: a much larger clone is one base away. The rearrangement joins TRBV6-5 to TRBJ2-5, with D perhaps assigned TRBD1 or TRBD2 (7 bases each). Germline V gene data show CDR1 as MNHEY and CDR2 as SVGAGI. Trimming took off 0 bases at V and 3 bases at J, with 14 bases between the two ends. The CDR3 is made up of 16 amino acids. CDR3 loop: CASSYSPSGGEETQYF. The CDR3 nucleotides read TGTGCCAGCAGTTACTCCCCCTCAGGGGGGGAAGAGACCCAGTACTTC.

This clonotype appeared many times. This chain connects TRBV6-1 to TRBJ1-3; D ambiguous. The V end lost 6 bases, the J end lost 0 bases, and 6 bases lay between the germline ends. The CDR3 sequence is 13 residues long. The germline V gene encodes CDR1 MNHNS and CDR2 SASEGT. The CDR3 DNA is TGTGCCAGCAGGCCGAGCTCTGGAAACACCATATATTTT. Residues: CASRPSSGNTIYF.

Turning to this clonotype: At one end, the junction sequence differs from germline, possibly due to a read error. This chain joins TRBV12-3 or TRBV12-4 and TRBJ1-5; D unclear. The CDR3 loop spans 17 amino acids. The CDR3 sequence: CASSLGWRRQSNQPQNF. The DNA for the CDR3 is TGTGCCAGCAGTTTAGGATGGCGGCGGCAGTCCAATCAGCCCCAGAATTTT.

The V gene is TRBV5-4, the J gene TRBJ1-6; 9 bases line up with TRBD1. Germline loops: CDR1 SGHNT, CDR2 YYREEE (reference sequence). V lost 4 bases, J lost 8 bases, and 7 bases stayed unmatched. The CDR3 contains 15 residues. CDR3 nucleotides: TGTGCCAGCAGCAGCGGGACAGGGCCTTATTCACCCCTCCACTTT. Amino acid sequence: CASSSGTGPYSPLHF.

V is TRBV18 and J is TRBJ2-1; tentatively, D is TRBD2 (6 bases). Germline CDR1 is KGHSH and CDR2 is LQKENI. Trimming shortened V by 6 bases and J by 2 bases, and 17 bases separated the two germline ends. The CDR3 has 16 residues. The CDR3 region has the DNA TGTGCCAGCTCCCGCGGGACTTCCTCAACCTACAATGAGCAGTTCTTC. Translated: CASSRGTSSTYNEQFF.

This clonotype was picked up many times. This sequence joins TRBV6-2 or TRBV6-3 and TRBJ2-2; a weak D match, TRBD2 (5 bases). The germline V gene has CDR1 MNHEY and CDR2 SVGEGT. The CDR3 sequence is 13 residues long. Deletions cut 3 bases from V and 7 bases from J, with 9 bases between. Here the CDR3 reads CASSYMRVGELFF. CDR3 nucleotide sequence: TGTGCCAGCAGTTATATGCGGGTCGGGGAGCTGTTTTTT.

This clonotype was picked up many times. The rearrangement joins TRBV27 to TRBJ2-3, with TRBD2 matching over 9 bases. Germline CDR1 MNHEY, CDR2 SMNVEV (reference sequence). V was pared by 0 bases and J by 5 bases, with 12 bases of the junction left unmatched. The CDR3 has 18 residues. This CDR3 reads CASSLSSRGGAGGDTQYF. DNA of the CDR3: TGTGCCAGCAGTTTATCATCCCGCGGGGGGGCGGGTGGAGATACGCAGTATTTT.

This clonotype was counted many times. V is TRBV5-5 and J is TRBJ1-1; D is perhaps TRBD1 (5 bases). This CDR3 spans 13 amino acids. Germline assignment: CDR1 SGHKS and CDR2 YYEKEE (reference sequence). Between the trimmed V and J ends, which lost 3 bases and 8 bases, there was a span of 14 bases. DNA for the CDR3: TGTGCCAGCAGCTATACCGGGACTTTCGAAGCTTTCTTT. It is translated as CASSYTGTFEAFF.

This chain connects TRBV2 to TRBJ2-6; 9 bases match TRBD1. The length of the CDR3 is 14 residues. The ends lost 4 bases at V and 11 bases at J; junction bases unmatched: 6. CDR1 is SNHLY, CDR2 FYNNEI, per germline. As DNA, the CDR3 is TGTGCCAGCAGTGGGAGGACAGGGGAGTACGTCCTGACTTTC. Protein: CASSGRTGEYVLTF.

This clonotype was seen more than once but under ten times. Compared with germline, one end of the junction differs, possibly owing to a read error. This chain uses TRBV7-2 with TRBJ2-1; D possibly corresponds to TRBD2 (7 bases). Germline CDR1 is SGHTA and CDR2 is FQGNSA. The CDR3 spans 15 residues. In nucleotides, the CDR3 is TGTGCCCGCAGCTTAGGAGGGGGGGGAAGTAATGAGCAGTTCTTC. This sequence encodes CARSLGGGGSNEQFF.